The T cell receptor beta chain described here comes from a study of T cell responses to AZD1222 COVID-19 vaccine. General study results and limits: Repertoire sampling happened only post peak T cell response. Vaccine-associated CD4 TCRs ranged over spike, dominating at 160-218 and 743-854. Females outnumbered males among donors, who were mostly white British; clonal diversity was possibly underestimated.

Turning to this clone: Its target is unknown.

TCRdb's copy holds only in-frame clones and misses some; the assay was immunoSEQ multiplex PCR. Of 75,000 to 85,000 clones listed, 87% are singletons. This CDR3 contains 13 residues. Trimming removed 7 bases from V and 2 bases from J; junction bases left unmatched: 5. Germline values: CDR1 SGHRS, CDR2 YFSETQ. The sequences come from peripheral blood, collected on day 0 of AZD1222 vaccination. The chain is built from TRBV5-1 and TRBJ1-2; 7 bases agree with TRBD1. The receptor's source is an adult in good health. This chain's CDR3 is CASGPTGNYGYTF. The DNA for the CDR3 is TGCGCCAGCGGCCCGACAGGGAACTATGGCTACACCTTC. Combining the CDR3 with reference TRBV5-1 and TRBJ1-2 gives the whole variable domain KAGVTQTPRYLIKTRGQQVTLSCSPISGHRSVSWYQQTPGQGLQFLFEYFSETQRNKGNFPGRFSGRQFSNSRSEMNVSTLELGDSALYLCASGPTGNYGYTFGSGTRLTVV.